What follows describes a single T cell receptor (beta chain). The data are from a study of blood T cell repertoires in COVID-19. Overall study: T cells, B-cell-depleted T cells, or PBMCs supplied cDNA or gDNA.

Sequenced by immunoSEQ multiplex PCR; TCRdb stores in-frame clones only, minus some. The sample has some 160,000 clones; 88% are singletons. V lost 3 bases to trimming and J lost 1 base; unmatched junction nucleotides: 2. The CDR3 consists of 14 residues. The germline V gene encodes CDR1 GTSNPN and CDR2 SVGIG (reference sequence). V is TRBV30 and J is TRBJ1-5; TRBD1 matches at 8 bases. The specimen was peripheral blood. The sequence came from a man between 50 and 59 years old who had recovered from COVID-19. Here the CDR3 DNA reads TGTGCCTGGAGCACAGGGGGAAGCAATCAGCCCCAGCATTTT. It codes for CAWSTGGSNQPQHF.